These 32 T cell receptor beta chains were sequenced from one sample in a study of vaccination effects on CD4 cells after COVID-19. Antigen-specific CD4+ T cells expanded by the ViraFEST assay with viral peptide pools were then sequenced. Upon completion of around ten days in culture, CD4+ T cells were isolated. Each participant was given two doses of one vaccine (BNT162b2 or mRNA-1273). These receptors' antigens are unknown. Measured with immunoSEQ multiplex PCR; TCRdb has only the in-frame clones, and not every one. The sample includes around 32,000 clones, about 70% of them seen just once. Sequences were derived from CD4+ T cells from PBMCs cultured with HCoV-229E spike peptides, sampled after COVID-19 vaccination. These receptor sequences come from a human donor who received a COVID-19 vaccine.

By sample share, this clone is medium-sized (0.01 to 0.1%). The CDR3 sequence: CASSVAGVEDTQYF. The CDR3 DNA reads as TGCGCCAGCAGTGTAGCGGGAGTGGAAGATACGCAGTATTTT. The V call is TRBV10-1, the J call TRBJ2-3, with TRBD2 matching over 9 bases. V lost 4 bases to trimming and J lost 5 bases; unmatched junction nucleotides: 4. The CDR3 spans 14 residues. From germline, CDR1 is WNHNN and CDR2 SYGVQD (reference sequence).

The rearrangement links TRBV11-3 to TRBJ1-1; D not certain. This CDR3 is built from 15 residues. Looked up from germline, CDR1 is SGHNT and CDR2 is YENEEA. Trimming pared 5 bases from V and 4 bases from J, leaving 17 bases between. The CDR3 reads CASSPRPGPSTEAFF. The CDR3, as DNA: TGTGCCAGCAGCCCGAGGCCCGGGCCGAGCACTGAAGCTTTCTTT. The complete variable domain, with remaining parts taken from reference TRBV11-3 and TRBJ1-1, reads EAGVVQSPRYKIIEKKQPVAFWCNPISGHNTLYWYLQNLGQGPELLIRYENEEAVDDSQLPKDRFSAERLKGVDSTLKIQPAELGDSAVYLCASSPRPGPSTEAFFGQGTRLTVV.

V gene TRBV4-1 combines with J gene TRBJ2-1, with 7 bases that match TRBD2. V lost 1 base, J lost 4 bases, and 13 bases stayed unmatched. CDR1 MGHRA and CDR2 YSYEKL come from the germline V gene. CDR3 length equals 18 residues. The CDR3 DNA is TGCGCCAGCAGCCAAGGGGGTCTGGCGGCGGGGGTATACAATGAGCAGTTCTTC. It codes for CASSQGGLAAGVYNEQFF.

The chain uses TRBV6-5 and TRBJ1-4; tentatively, D is TRBD1 (5 bases). The germline gives CDR1 MNHEY, CDR2 SVGAGI. There are 16 residues in the CDR3. Between the trimmed V and J ends, which lost 2 bases and 0 bases, there was a span of 10 bases. This CDR3 reads CASSYGTGATNEKLFF. In DNA, the CDR3 is TGTGCCAGCAGTTACGGGACGGGCGCAACTAATGAAAAACTGTTTTTT.

This clone was counted between two and nine times. The chain has TRBV7-9 and TRBJ2-3; weak D call: TRBD2 (6 bases). V was clipped by 5 bases and J by 1 base, with 10 bases between them. Per germline, CDR1 SEHNR and CDR2 FQNEAQ (reference sequence). The CDR3 spans 14 residues. The CDR3 bases are TGTGCCAGCAGCCGAGGCGGGGGCACAGATACGCAGTATTTT. Its protein product is CASSRGGGTDTQYF.

The chain links TRBV6-5 to TRBJ2-7; perhaps TRBD2 as D (6 bases). Germline V gene lookup returns CDR1 MNHEY and CDR2 SVGAGI. The CDR3 contains 15 residues. V lost 5 bases, J lost 2 bases, and 16 bases lay in between. CDR3 residues: CASSTFRDWAYEQYF. In DNA form, the CDR3 reads TGTGCCAGCAGTACCTTCAGGGACTGGGCCTACGAGCAGTACTTC.

This clone occurred a few times. V is TRBV5-5 and J is TRBJ1-3; tentatively, D is TRBD1 (5 bases). The CDR3 length is 15 residues. V lost 4 bases and J 6 bases, leaving 17 bases between the germline ends. CDR1 is SGHKS, CDR2 YYEKEE, per germline (reference sequence). The CDR3 reads CASSQYGGPKNTIYF. As DNA, the CDR3 is TGTGCCAGCAGCCAGTACGGGGGACCTAAAAACACCATATATTTT.

This clone showed up just a few times. The chain combines TRBV21-1 with TRBJ1-6. TRBV21-1 counts as a pseudogene. This CDR3 comprises 16 residues. As DNA, the CDR3 is TGTGCCAGCAGCAAATCTTGCGGGTCCTATAATTCACCCCTCCACTTT. Protein: CASSKSCGSYNSPLHF.

The J gene is TRBJ2-5, the V gene TRBV29-1, with 8 bases lining up with TRBD2. The CDR3 is 14 amino acids. The V gene's germline CDR1 is SQVTM and CDR2 ANQGSEA. Trimming cost V 5 bases and J 1 base; bases outside gene matches: 6. This CDR3 reads CSVRLAGSQETQYF. The CDR3 DNA sequence: TGCAGCGTTCGATTAGCGGGGAGCCAAGAGACCCAGTACTTC.

The rearrangement joins TRBV6-5 to TRBJ1-2; D not resolved. CDR1 and CDR2 from the germline V gene are MNHEY and SVGAGI. The V and J ends lost 5 bases and 8 bases respectively, with 18 bases between them. The CDR3 has 14 residues. The CDR3 DNA reads as TGTGCCAGCAGTCGAGATAAGACCCTTGGAGGCTACACCTTC. This sequence encodes CASSRDKTLGGYTF.

The chain carries TRBV15 and TRBJ2-1; no clear D gene. Germline values: CDR1 LNHNV, CDR2 YYDKDF (reference sequence). The CDR3 has 14 residues. The V end was cut by 0 bases, the J end by 10 bases, with 13 bases between. CDR3 bases: TGTGCCACCAGCAGAGATCGGTCCCGGCGAGAGCAGTTCTTC. This translates into CATSRDRSRREQFF.

The J gene is TRBJ2-5, the V gene TRBV12-3 or TRBV12-4, with D uncertain. V dropped 5 bases and J dropped 7 bases, with 11 bases sitting between them. This CDR3 spans 12 amino acids. The CDR3 coding sequence is TGTGCCAGCAGTGCCACCCCATGGACCCAGTACTTC. Its protein is CASSATPWTQYF.

The chain uses TRBV30 and TRBJ1-4; 9 nucleotides match TRBD1. The CDR3 is 14 amino acids. J gave up 7 bases and V 3 bases, and 6 bases lay outside the gene matches. Per germline, CDR1 GTSNPN and CDR2 SVGIG (reference sequence). The CDR3 nucleotides read TGTGCCTGGAGCGCCGGGACAGGGCTTGAAAAACTGTTTTTT. It translates to CAWSAGTGLEKLFF.

The V gene is TRBV13, the J gene TRBJ2-1, with 7 nucleotides matching TRBD1. Unmatched junction bases numbered 19, after V lost 2 bases and J lost 6 bases. The CDR3 extends over 19 amino acids. Germline CDR1 is PRHDT and CDR2 is FYEKMQ (reference sequence). Here the CDR3 reads CASSLIPLTGSVNVNEQFF. The CDR3 DNA follows: TGTGCCAGCAGCTTAATCCCCTTGACAGGGTCCGTTAACGTCAATGAGCAGTTCTTC.

The chain recombines TRBV19 with TRBJ2-2; 15 bases align to TRBD2. The length of the CDR3 is 18 residues. The germline V gene encodes CDR1 LNHDA and CDR2 SQIVND (reference sequence). V was pared by 8 bases and J by 3 bases, with 10 bases of the junction left unmatched. The CDR3 loop is CASHRGLAGGWDTGELFF. The CDR3 DNA is TGTGCCAGTCACCGGGGACTAGCGGGAGGATGGGACACCGGGGAGCTGTTTTTT.

The J gene is TRBJ2-1, the V gene TRBV14; D remains unclear. Germline V gene lookup returns CDR1 SGHDN and CDR2 FVKESK. The CDR3 has 15 residues. Trimming removed 3 bases from V and 5 bases from J, with 14 bases in between. The CDR3 spells CASSHLSQFDNEQFF. DNA for the CDR3: TGTGCCAGCAGCCACCTCTCACAATTCGACAATGAGCAGTTCTTC.

The V call is TRBV4-2, the J call TRBJ2-3; TRBD1 matches 9 bases. Per the germline V gene, CDR1 is LGHNA and CDR2 is YNFKEQ. J gave up 3 bases and V 6 bases, and 4 bases lay outside the gene matches. The CDR3 totals 14 residues. CDR3 protein: CASSLTGGTDTQYF. In nucleotides, the CDR3 is TGTGCCAGCAGTTTGACAGGGGGGACAGATACGCAGTATTTT.

The chain has TRBV7-8 and TRBJ2-7; no definite D call. The germline V gene encodes CDR1 SGHVS and CDR2 FQNEAQ. With 1 base removed from V and 0 bases from J, the gap between germline ends came to 10 bases. The CDR3 contains 15 residues. The CDR3 here is CASSLESSSSYEQYF. The CDR3 DNA reads as TGTGCCAGCAGCTTAGAATCTTCCAGCTCCTACGAGCAGTACTTC.

The chain combines TRBV25-1 with TRBJ2-7; D call uncertain. The V end was cut by 2 bases, the J end by 4 bases, with 3 bases between. Per germline, CDR1 MGHDK and CDR2 SYGVNS. The CDR3 totals 11 residues. For the CDR3, the DNA is TGTGCCAGCAGTGAAATATACGAGCAGTACTTC. Its protein is CASSEIYEQYF.

The rearrangement links TRBV5-6 to TRBJ2-7, with a tentative D call TRBD1 (7 bases). V was shortened by 2 bases and J by 7 bases, with 16 bases between the two germline ends. Germline CDR1 SGHDT, CDR2 YYEEEE. The CDR3 is 14 amino acids. This CDR3 is CASSLRQGLKEQYF. The CDR3 nucleotides read TGTGCCAGCAGCTTAAGACAGGGACTGAAAGAGCAGTACTTC.

The V gene is TRBV2, the J gene TRBJ2-7; maybe TRBD1 (6 bases). V dropped 4 bases and J dropped 5 bases, with 15 bases sitting between them. CDR1 is SNHLY and CDR2 is FYNNEI in the germline V gene. The CDR3 is 14 residues long. This CDR3 is CASSALDTGNEQYF. In nucleotides, the CDR3 is TGTGCCAGCAGTGCCCTCGATACAGGGAACGAGCAGTACTTC.

The sample holds one count of this clone. V is TRBV19 and J is TRBJ2-1; TRBD1 or TRBD2 may be the D gene (7 bases each). Trimming stripped 1 base from V and 11 bases from J, with 18 bases between. The CDR3 covers 15 residues. Germline loops: CDR1 LNHDA, CDR2 SQIVND (reference sequence). The CDR3 is CASSIGGGRGHKQFF. As DNA, the CDR3 is TGTGCCAGTAGTATAGGGGGGGGAAGGGGGCACAAGCAGTTCTTC.

The V call is TRBV5-1, the J call TRBJ2-5; D might be TRBD2 (5 bases). The CDR3 consists of 14 residues. Per the germline V gene, CDR1 is SGHRS and CDR2 is YFSETQ. Trimming took 8 bases from V and 9 from J, leaving 23 bases between them. CDR3 region: CASWDTEGLGAQYF. The CDR3 region has the DNA TGCGCCAGTTGGGATACAGAGGGCCTTGGGGCCCAGTACTTC.

This sequence joins TRBV6-1 and TRBJ2-1; TRBD1 is a possible D gene (6 bases). The V end lost 1 base, the J end lost 8 bases, and 9 bases lay between the germline ends. Germline V lookup: CDR1 MNHNS, CDR2 SASEGT. The CDR3 extends over 13 amino acids. Here the CDR3 reads CASSEGQVHEQFF. CDR3 in DNA: TGTGCCAGCAGTGAAGGACAGGTCCATGAGCAGTTCTTC.

This chain uses TRBV5-4 with TRBJ2-2; tentatively, D is TRBD1 or TRBD2 (5 bases each). CDR3 size: 13 residues. The germline V gene encodes CDR1 SGHNT and CDR2 YYREEE (reference sequence). V lost 2 bases, J lost 5 bases, and 7 bases lay in between. The CDR3 is CASSLGETGELFF. Written as DNA, the CDR3 is TGTGCCAGCAGCTTAGGGGAGACCGGGGAGCTGTTTTTT.

This clone was detected a few times. This rearrangement joins TRBV6-1 to TRBJ1-1; no firm D call. Germline values: CDR1 MNHNS, CDR2 SASEGT. CDR3 length: 13 residues. Between the trimmed V and J ends, which lost 1 base and 0 bases, there was a span of 3 bases. This CDR3 reads CASSEGVNTEAFF. As DNA, the CDR3 is TGTGCCAGCAGTGAAGGGGTGAACACTGAAGCTTTCTTT.

V gene TRBV27 combines with J gene TRBJ1-1, with D possibly matching TRBD1 (5 bases). CDR1 and CDR2 from the germline V gene are MNHEY and SMNVEV (reference sequence). CDR3 length equals 14 residues. Trimming pared 5 bases from V and 0 bases from J, leaving 10 bases between. CDR3 sequence reads: CASSPRTLNTEAFF. The CDR3 nucleotides are TGTGCCAGCAGTCCCCGGACACTGAACACTGAAGCTTTCTTT.

The rearrangement joins TRBV18 to TRBJ1-5, with a weak D call TRBD1 (5 bases). This CDR3 spans 15 amino acids. V was trimmed by 5 bases and J by 2 bases, leaving 13 bases between them. Germline V gene sequence: CDR1 KGHSH, CDR2 LQKENI. The CDR3 sequence: CASSSTVSRNQPQHF. The CDR3, as DNA: TGTGCCAGCTCATCGACAGTGTCTCGCAATCAGCCCCAGCATTTT.

This clone was recorded only once. The chain has TRBV11-3 and TRBJ2-2, with TRBD1 matching 9 bases. The CDR3 is 16 residues long. Germline CDR1 is SGHNT and CDR2 is YENEEA. The junction had 9 bases not matched to a gene; V was cut back by 5 bases and J by 5 bases. The CDR3 protein is CASSQGGTGPTGELFF. CDR3 DNA sequence: TGTGCCAGCAGCCAGGGTGGGACAGGGCCTACCGGGGAGCTGTTTTTT.

J is TRBJ1-1 and V is TRBV18; D is perhaps TRBD1 (5 bases). The germline gives CDR1 KGHSH, CDR2 LQKENI. The V and J ends lost 3 bases and 5 bases respectively, with 19 bases between them. CDR3 length equals 16 residues. The CDR3 loop reads CASSPNLRGAGTEAFF. Here the CDR3 DNA reads TGTGCCAGCTCACCGAACTTAAGGGGCGCGGGTACTGAAGCTTTCTTT.

There are a few counts of this clone. V gene TRBV5-1 combines with J gene TRBJ2-1; 8 positions agree with TRBD2. The germline V gene has CDR1 SGHRS and CDR2 YFSETQ. Germline trimming cut 9 bases from V and 4 bases from J; bases unmatched to any gene: 6. The CDR3 contains 13 residues. The CDR3 loop reads CATKGLGYNEQFF. The CDR3 bases are TGCGCCACCAAGGGACTAGGGTACAATGAGCAGTTCTTC.

The V and J genes are TRBV5-1 and TRBJ2-2; D uncertain. Germline CDR1 and CDR2: SGHRS and YFSETQ. V gave up 0 bases and J gave up 2 bases, with 5 bases separating them. CDR3 length: 14 residues. The chain's CDR3 is CASSLDPNTGELFF. In nucleotides, the CDR3 is TGCGCCAGCAGCTTGGACCCTAACACCGGGGAGCTGTTTTTT.